The clone carrying this T cell receptor (beta chain) showed up many times. Its target is unknown. The data belong to a study of T cell repertoires in cytomegalovirus infection. Across the study: Shared public TCR beta signatures pointed to both CMV infection and a matching HLA type. Study observations and caveats: Across the ex vivo response, the dominant clonotypes were HLA-C-restricted CMV-specific TCR beta clonotypes. Identification of carriers of CMV plus the relevant HLA was achieved through cumulative public TCR beta family frequency.

V dropped 1 base and J dropped 0 bases, with 7 bases sitting between them. The CDR3 spans 15 residues. In germline, CDR1 is LNHDA, CDR2 SQIVND (reference sequence). TCRdb recomputed calls from the reads with MiXCR, one row per CDR3 protein. The sample has hundreds of thousands of distinct CDR3 sequences, under 35% seen once; the top ten hold approximately 20%. Source: cultured PBMCs, taken from culture after CMV antigen stimulation. This clonotype was sampled from a human donor in good health (CMV status not recorded). Some clones in this sample may be carry-over from other donors' samples. This chain connects TRBV19 to TRBJ1-3, with D unclear. CDR3 residues: CASSIVGNSGNTIYF. The DNA for the CDR3 is TGTGCCAGTAGTATAGTTGGAAACTCTGGAAACACCATATATTTT. Full variable domain (rest looked up from reference TRBV19 and TRBJ1-3): DGGITQSPKYLFRKEGQNVTLSCEQNLNHDAMYWYRQDPGQGLRLIYYSQIVNDFQKGDIAEGYSVSREKKESFPLTVTSAQKNPTAFYLCASSIVGNSGNTIYFGEGSWLTVV.